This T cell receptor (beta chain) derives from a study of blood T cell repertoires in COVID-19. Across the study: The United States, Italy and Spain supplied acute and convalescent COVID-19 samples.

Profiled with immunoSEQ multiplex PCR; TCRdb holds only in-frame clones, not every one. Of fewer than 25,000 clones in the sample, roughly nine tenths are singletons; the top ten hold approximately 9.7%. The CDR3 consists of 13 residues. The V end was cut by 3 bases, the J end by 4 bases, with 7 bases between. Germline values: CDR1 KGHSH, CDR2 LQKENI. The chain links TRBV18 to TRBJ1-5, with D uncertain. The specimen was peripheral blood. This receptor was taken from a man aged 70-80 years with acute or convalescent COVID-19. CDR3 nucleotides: TGTGCCAGCTCACCGGACTTAAATCAGCCCCAGCATTTT. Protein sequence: CASSPDLNQPQHF.